The text below deals with one T cell receptor beta chain. Its target is unknown. Some clones are missing from TCRdb's copy, which holds only in-frame ones; the method was immunoSEQ multiplex PCR. Found here are some 2,500,000 clones, roughly 93% of them singletons; the top ten hold about 0.39%. This entry is derived from a study of shared clonotypes between healthy human individuals. Findings and limits, study-wide: Tissues were not sampled, only blood, and their repertoires likely differ. Represented genetic and exposure-history diversity was restricted by having few donors.

CDR3 length equals 13 residues. Per the germline V gene, CDR1 is SGHAT and CDR2 is FQNNGV. V shed 1 base and J shed 9 bases, with 12 bases lying between them. The sequence was obtained from a man aged 18-30 years in good health. Some clones in this sample may be carry-over from other donors' samples. Sequencing input: naive CD4+ T cells from PBMCs. The subset is: CD45RA+ positively selected. The chain has TRBV11-2 and TRBJ1-2; D ambiguous. CDR3 bases: TGTGCCAGCAGCTTAGTGCCTCTTGGAAGCTACACCTTC. Translated, it gives CASSLVPLGSYTF.